Each of the 24 T cell receptor beta chains below was sequenced from the same sample in a study of high-grade serous ovarian cancer treatment subgroups. The protocol was immunoSEQ multiplex PCR, while the TCRdb copy is restricted to in-frame clones and leaves out a portion. This sample carries several thousand clones, about 75% of them seen once, and the ten largest clones take roughly 5%. Tumor samples were obtained before definitive surgery or chemotherapy. Sequencing was carried out using tumor tissue. The origin of the receptors is a human donor with high-grade serous ovarian cancer.

The rearrangement links TRBV6-1 to TRBJ2-7, with 11 bases fitting TRBD2. V lost 3 bases, J lost 2 bases, and 3 bases stayed unmatched. Germline assignment: CDR1 MNHNS and CDR2 SASEGT. The CDR3 contains 15 residues. CDR3 sequence: CASSESSGGAYEQYF. The CDR3 DNA reads TGTGCCAGCAGTGAGAGTAGCGGGGGGGCCTACGAGCAGTACTTC.

The chain recombines TRBV20-1 with TRBJ1-1; no firm D call. Germline-derived CDR1 and CDR2 are DFQATT and SNEGSKA (reference sequence). V lost 2 bases and J lost 1, with 2 bases in between. The CDR3 loop spans 11 amino acids. The CDR3 reads CSARSNTEAFF. In DNA form, the CDR3 reads TGCAGTGCTAGATCGAACACTGAAGCTTTCTTT.

The chain recombines TRBV15 with TRBJ2-7; D possibly matches TRBD1 or TRBD2 (6 bases each). Germline values: CDR1 LNHNV, CDR2 YYDKDF (reference sequence). The CDR3 spans 14 residues. Trimming pared 0 bases from V and 7 bases from J, leaving 13 bases between. CDR3 nucleotide sequence: TGTGCCACCAGCAGAGACCGGGGGCTAGGAGAGCAGTACTTC. It translates to CATSRDRGLGEQYF.

This clone was observed once. The chain carries TRBV7-9 and TRBJ1-1; unclear D gene. Trimming left V 0 bases short and J 1 base short, with 9 bases between. The CDR3 loop spans 15 amino acids. Germline V CDR1 and CDR2: SEHNR, FQNEAQ (reference sequence). As DNA, the CDR3 is TGTGCCAGCAGCTTAGCAGGCAGCCCGAACACTGAAGCTTTCTTT. Its translation is CASSLAGSPNTEAFF. Full variable domain (remainder filled in from reference TRBV7-9 and TRBJ1-1): DTGVSQNPRHKITKRGQNVTFRCDPISEHNRLYWYRQTLGQGPEFLTYFQNEAQLEKSRLLSDRFSAERPKGSFSTLEIQRTEQGDSAMYLCASSLAGSPNTEAFFGQGTRLTVV.

J is TRBJ2-7 and V is TRBV19, with 8 nucleotides matching TRBD1. This CDR3 has 15 residues. In germline, CDR1 is LNHDA, CDR2 SQIVND (reference sequence). J lost 6 bases, V lost 3 bases, and 10 bases had no gene match. CDR3 amino acids: CASSMTGTGHREQYF. The CDR3 DNA is TGTGCCAGTAGTATGACTGGGACAGGCCATCGCGAGCAGTACTTC.

The J gene is TRBJ1-1, the V gene TRBV10-3, with D perhaps matching TRBD1 (6 bases). The CDR3 length is 13 residues. Deletions cut 6 bases from V and 1 base from J, with 9 bases between. CDR1 is ENHRY and CDR2 is SYGVKD in the germline V gene. The CDR3 is CAISHRENTEAFF. The CDR3 bases are TGTGCCATCAGCCACAGGGAGAACACTGAAGCTTTCTTT.

The gene calls are TRBV5-1 and TRBJ2-3; TRBD2 agrees at 8 bases. The V gene's germline CDR1 is SGHRS and CDR2 YFSETQ. The length of the CDR3 is 15 residues. The V gene end was trimmed by 4 bases and the J gene end by 3 bases; junction bases not matched to a gene: 7. CDR3 nucleotide sequence: TGCGCCAGCAGCACGGTAGCGGGGACGACAGATACGCAGTATTTT. Translating gives CASSTVAGTTDTQYF.

This chain joins TRBV6-5 and TRBJ1-6, with 7 bases identical to TRBD1. The CDR3 length is 13 residues. CDR1 MNHEY and CDR2 SVGAGI come from the germline V gene. The V gene end was trimmed by 4 bases and the J gene end by 14 bases; junction bases not matched to a gene: 8. The CDR3 loop is CASSFGTDGSLHF. CDR3 sequence (DNA): TGTGCCAGCAGTTTTGGGACAGATGGGTCCCTCCACTTT.

The chain is built from TRBV5-6 and TRBJ2-3; TRBD1 agrees at 9 bases. The CDR3 spans 16 residues. Germline lookup yields CDR1 SGHDT and CDR2 YYEEEE. V was clipped by 3 bases and J by 6 bases; unmatched bases: 11. CDR3 coding DNA: TGTGCCAGCAGCTCCTTAACAACAGGGGGCAGGGATACGCAGTATTTT. It yields the protein CASSSLTTGGRDTQYF.

This clone was recorded once. CDR3 loop: CASGVGGQTYEQYF. In DNA, the CDR3 is TGCGCCAGCGGGGTGGGGGGCCAGACCTACGAGCAGTACTTC. The chain couples TRBV5-1 to TRBJ2-5, with D perhaps matching TRBD1 or TRBD2 (6 bases each). The end of the DNA aligns better with TRBJ2-7, so the J call may be wrong. The CDR3 runs to 14 residues. Germline V gene lookup returns CDR1 SGHRS and CDR2 YFSETQ.

This chain joins TRBV9 and TRBJ2-3; D might be TRBD1 (5 bases). Trimming took off 3 bases at V and 6 bases at J, with 8 bases between the two ends. Germline loops: CDR1 SGDLS, CDR2 YYNGEE. This CDR3 has 12 residues. The CDR3 DNA reads TGTGCCAGCAGCGAGGGGTCTGATACGCAGTATTTT. This codes for CASSEGSDTQYF.

This clone has just one count. The chain employs TRBV27 and TRBJ2-5; 7 bases fit TRBD1. The CDR3 spans 15 residues. CDR1 is MNHEY, CDR2 SMNVEV, per germline (reference sequence). The junction had 11 bases not matched to a gene; V was cut back by 6 bases and J by 4 bases. The DNA for the CDR3 is TGTGCCAGCAGCATCCGGACAGGTTTGGGAGAGACCCAGTACTTC. Translated, it gives CASSIRTGLGETQYF.

The table lists this clone with a count of one. The rearrangement links TRBV7-9 to TRBJ1-6; the match to TRBD1 covers 7 bases. Germline V gene lookup returns CDR1 SEHNR and CDR2 FQNEAQ (reference sequence). V trimming: 4 bases; J trimming: 0 bases; junction bases outside the gene matches: 3. This CDR3 is built from 16 residues. The CDR3 DNA follows: TGTGCCAGCAGCTCGACAGGGAGCTCCTATAATTCACCCCTCCACTTT. It translates to CASSSTGSSYNSPLHF.

This clone appeared a few times. V gene TRBV28 combines with J gene TRBJ1-1; D gene ambiguous. The V and J ends lost 2 bases and 5 bases respectively, with 9 bases between them. Germline CDR1 and CDR2: MDHEN and SYDVKM. The CDR3 is 13 amino acids. CDR3 residues: CASSLGLETEAFF. For the CDR3, the DNA is TGTGCCAGCAGTTTAGGTCTTGAGACTGAAGCTTTCTTT.

This chain links TRBV20-1 with TRBJ2-3; D uncertain. The germline V and J ends were trimmed by 3 bases and 8 bases, with 6 bases remaining between them. CDR1 and CDR2 (germline): DFQATT, SNEGSKA (reference sequence). The CDR3 spans 10 residues. Here the CDR3 reads CSASRVTQYF. CDR3 DNA: TGCAGTGCTAGTCGGGTTACGCAGTATTTT.

The chain carries TRBV12-1 and TRBJ2-7; the D segment call TRBD1 is taken from the table without a DNA check. TRBV12-1 is shown as a pseudogene. The CDR3 loop spans 17 amino acids. The CDR3: CASSFPDRGPPREEQYF. For the CDR3, the DNA is TGTGCCAGCAGCTTTCCGGACAGGGGCCCCCCACGGGAAGAGCAGTACTTC.

V usage is TRBV9 and J usage is TRBJ2-7; perhaps D is TRBD1 or TRBD2 (5 bases each). Germline-derived CDR1 and CDR2 are SGDLS and YYNGEE. V was cut by 3 bases and J by 2 bases, with 12 bases left in between. The CDR3 loop spans 14 amino acids. Here the CDR3 reads CASSEDGAPYEQYF. CDR3 nucleotide sequence: TGTGCCAGCAGCGAGGACGGGGCCCCCTACGAGCAGTACTTC. Full variable domain (outside the CDR3, taken from reference TRBV9 and TRBJ2-7): DSGVTQTPKHLITATGQRVTLRCSPRSGDLSVYWYQQSLDQGLQFLIQYYNGEERAKGNILERFSAQQFPDLHSELNLSSLELGDSALYFCASSEDGAPYEQYFGPGTRLTVT.

On this clone: A junction end diverges from the germline sequence, so it may reflect a read error. The rearrangement links TRBV7-9 to TRBJ1-1, with D unresolved. This CDR3 region has 12 residues. Per germline, CDR1 SEHNR and CDR2 FQNEAQ (reference sequence). Here the CDR3 reads CASSSPPIQTVF. CDR3 nucleotide sequence: TGTGCCAGCAGCTCCCCTCCGATCCAGACGGTTTTT. The whole variable domain, remainder taken from reference TRBV7-9 and TRBJ1-1, is DTGVSQNPRHKITKRGQNVTFRCDPISEHNRLYWYRQTLGQGPEFLTYFQNEAQLEKSRLLSDRFSAERPKGSFSTLEIQRTEQGDSAMYLCASSSPPIQTVFGQGTRLTVV.

The gene calls are TRBV12-2 and TRBJ2-6; the DNA was not used to check the table's D call, TRBD2. TRBV12-2 is given as a pseudogene. The CDR3 is 18 amino acids. The CDR3 spells CASRTEISTQSRANVLTF. In DNA form, the CDR3 reads TGTGCAAGTCGCACGGAGATCTCCACACAAAGTCGGGCCAACGTCCTGACTTTC.

The CDR3 region is CASSTGQLNTGELFF. CDR3 DNA sequence: TGTGCCAGCAGTACGGGACAGTTGAACACCGGGGAGCTGTTTTTT. This rearrangement joins TRBV6-5 to TRBJ2-2, with TRBD1 matching over 7 bases. Germline V gene sequence: CDR1 MNHEY, CDR2 SVGAGI. V was clipped by 5 bases and J by 1 base; unmatched bases: 4. This CDR3 comprises 15 residues.

The genes are TRBV4-3 and TRBJ2-3; 7 bases are shared with TRBD2. This CDR3 is built from 16 residues. Germline CDR1 is LGHNA and CDR2 is YSLEER. The junction had 10 bases not matched to a gene; V was cut back by 0 bases and J by 7 bases. As DNA, the CDR3 is TGCGCCAGCAGCCAAGATCTTGGCCTAGCGGCGCATACGCAGTATTTT. The encoded protein is CASSQDLGLAAHTQYF.

The V and J genes are TRBV7-8 and TRBJ1-5; D gene uncertain. The length of the CDR3 is 13 residues. V dropped 6 bases and J dropped 1 base, with 7 bases sitting between them. The germline V gene encodes CDR1 SGHVS and CDR2 FQNEAQ. CDR3 bases: TGTGCCAGCAGTCAGGACAGCAATCAGCCCCAGCATTTT. Residues: CASSQDSNQPQHF.

The V and J genes are TRBV29-1 and TRBJ2-7; D is perhaps TRBD1 (5 bases). The CDR3 loop spans 12 amino acids. Trimming shortened V by 4 bases and J by 3 bases, and 10 bases separated the two germline ends. The germline V gene encodes CDR1 SQVTM and CDR2 ANQGSEA. The CDR3 DNA reads TGCAGCGTTGGAGCAGGGATCTACGAGCAGTACTTC. It codes for CSVGAGIYEQYF.

This clone was counted only a few times. The junction departs from the called germline gene at one end, perhaps through a read error. The sample contains more than one DNA sequence encoding this CDR3. The chain carries TRBV5-1 and TRBJ2-3, with D hard to call. CDR3 length: 11 amino acids. The germline gives CDR1 SGHRS, CDR2 YFSETQ. The CDR3 sequence is CASSLLDTQYF. The CDR3 region has the DNA TGTGCCAGCAGCTTGTTAGATACGCAGTATTTT.